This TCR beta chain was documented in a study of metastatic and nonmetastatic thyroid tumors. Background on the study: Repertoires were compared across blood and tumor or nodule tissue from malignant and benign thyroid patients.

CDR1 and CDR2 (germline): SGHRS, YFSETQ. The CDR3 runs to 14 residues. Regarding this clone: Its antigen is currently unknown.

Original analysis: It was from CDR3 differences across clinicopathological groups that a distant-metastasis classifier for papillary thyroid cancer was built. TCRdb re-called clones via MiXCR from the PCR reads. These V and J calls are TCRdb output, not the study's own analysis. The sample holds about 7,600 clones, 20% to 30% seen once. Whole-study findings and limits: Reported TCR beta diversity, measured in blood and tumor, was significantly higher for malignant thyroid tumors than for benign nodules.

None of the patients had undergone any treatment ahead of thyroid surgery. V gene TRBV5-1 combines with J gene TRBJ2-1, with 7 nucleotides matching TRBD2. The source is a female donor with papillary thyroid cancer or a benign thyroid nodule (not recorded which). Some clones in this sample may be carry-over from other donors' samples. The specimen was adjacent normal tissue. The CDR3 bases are TGCGCTTCAGCGGCGGGAGCTGACTACAATGAGCAGTTCTTC. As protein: CASAAGADYNEQFF.